This T cell receptor beta chain was observed in a study of blood T cell repertoires in COVID-19. Study details: COVID-19 samples collected from the United States, Italy and Spain covered acute and convalescent phases. Sample material is recorded as cDNA or gDNA derived from T cells, B-cell-depleted T cells, or PBMCs.

Per the authors' pipeline: Reference gene primer amplification gave nucleated cell count estimates. Generated by immunoSEQ multiplex PCR, the TCRdb table keeps only in-frame clones and is missing some. From that table come the V and J calls and clone size; the DNA was used to work out D and trimming. The sample holds approximately 240,000 clones, approximately 90% seen once. CDR3 length: 16 amino acids. J gave up 7 bases and V 0 bases, and 7 bases lay outside the gene matches. The TCR comes from a woman aged 18-35 years who had recovered from COVID-19. What was sequenced was peripheral blood. The V gene is TRBV23-1, the J gene TRBJ2-7, with 12 bases matching TRBD2. TRBV23-1 is sorted into the ORF group, with uncertain function. The CDR3: CASSQSVTSGRWEQYF. The CDR3 nucleotides are TGCGCCAGCAGTCAATCTGTAACTAGCGGGAGGTGGGAGCAGTACTTC.